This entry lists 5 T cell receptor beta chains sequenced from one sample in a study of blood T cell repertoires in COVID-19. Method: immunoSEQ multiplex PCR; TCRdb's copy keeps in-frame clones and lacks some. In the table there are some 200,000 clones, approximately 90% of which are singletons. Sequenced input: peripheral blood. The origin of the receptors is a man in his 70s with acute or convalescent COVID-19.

The CDR3 sequence: CASLKGGGSNTGELFF. Written as DNA, the CDR3 is TGTGCCAGCCTGAAGGGGGGCGGGAGTAACACCGGGGAGCTGTTTTTT. The chain combines TRBV19 with TRBJ2-2, with D maybe TRBD2 (7 bases). Germline CDR1 LNHDA, CDR2 SQIVND (reference sequence). V was shortened by 9 bases and J by 2 bases, with 19 bases between the two germline ends. The CDR3 loop spans 16 amino acids.

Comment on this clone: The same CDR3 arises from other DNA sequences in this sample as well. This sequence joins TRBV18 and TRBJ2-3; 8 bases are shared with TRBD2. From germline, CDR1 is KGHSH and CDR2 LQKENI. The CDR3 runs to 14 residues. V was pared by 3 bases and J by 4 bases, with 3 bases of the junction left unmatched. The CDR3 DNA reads TGTGCCAGCTCACCCGGCGGGAGGCCAGATACGCAGTATTTT. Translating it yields CASSPGGRPDTQYF. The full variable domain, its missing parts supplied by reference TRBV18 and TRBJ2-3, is NAGVMQNPRHLVRRRGQEARLRCSPMKGHSHVYWYRQLPEEGLKFMVYLQKENIIDESGMPKERFSAEFPKEGPSILRIQQVVRGDSAAYFCASSPGGRPDTQYFGPGTRLTVL.

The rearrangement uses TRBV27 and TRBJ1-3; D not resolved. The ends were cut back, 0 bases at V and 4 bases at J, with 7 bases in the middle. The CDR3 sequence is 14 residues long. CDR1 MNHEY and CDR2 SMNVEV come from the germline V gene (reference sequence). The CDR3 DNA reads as TGTGCCAGCAGTTTATCGACAAAAGGAAACACCATATATTTT. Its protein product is CASSLSTKGNTIYF.

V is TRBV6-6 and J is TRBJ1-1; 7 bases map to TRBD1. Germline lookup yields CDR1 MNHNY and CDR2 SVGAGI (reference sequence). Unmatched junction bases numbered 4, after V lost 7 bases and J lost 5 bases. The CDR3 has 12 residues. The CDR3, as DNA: TGTGCCAGCAACCACAGGGGAACTGAAGCTTTCTTT. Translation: CASNHRGTEAFF.

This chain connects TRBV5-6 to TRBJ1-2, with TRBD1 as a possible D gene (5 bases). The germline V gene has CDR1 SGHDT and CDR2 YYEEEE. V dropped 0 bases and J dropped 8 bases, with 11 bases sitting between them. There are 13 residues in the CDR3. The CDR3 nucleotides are TGTGCCAGCAGCTTGGGACAGCCCCTAGGCTACACCTTC. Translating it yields CASSLGQPLGYTF.